Listed here is a single T cell receptor (beta chain). PCR primers comprised 60 Vbeta and 13 Jbeta primers. Sequencing used immunoSEQ multiplex PCR; TCRdb keeps in-frame clones, though not all of them. In the table there are under 200,000 clones, more than 9.5% of which are singletons. The CDR3 runs to 17 residues. V lost 4 bases and J 0 bases, leaving 18 bases between the germline ends. CDR1 and CDR2 from the germline V gene are SGHKS and YYEKEE (reference sequence). These data belong to a study of cytomegalovirus exposure and HLA in healthy donors. This clonotype was obtained from a man over 45 in good health and CMV-seropositive. The gene calls are TRBV5-5 and TRBJ2-3; tentatively, D is TRBD2 (5 bases). The specimen sequenced was PBMCs. CDR3 nucleotide sequence: TGTGCCAGCAGCCCGGATTATGCGGGCTCAAGCACAGATACGCAGTATTTT. As protein: CASSPDYAGSSTDTQYF.